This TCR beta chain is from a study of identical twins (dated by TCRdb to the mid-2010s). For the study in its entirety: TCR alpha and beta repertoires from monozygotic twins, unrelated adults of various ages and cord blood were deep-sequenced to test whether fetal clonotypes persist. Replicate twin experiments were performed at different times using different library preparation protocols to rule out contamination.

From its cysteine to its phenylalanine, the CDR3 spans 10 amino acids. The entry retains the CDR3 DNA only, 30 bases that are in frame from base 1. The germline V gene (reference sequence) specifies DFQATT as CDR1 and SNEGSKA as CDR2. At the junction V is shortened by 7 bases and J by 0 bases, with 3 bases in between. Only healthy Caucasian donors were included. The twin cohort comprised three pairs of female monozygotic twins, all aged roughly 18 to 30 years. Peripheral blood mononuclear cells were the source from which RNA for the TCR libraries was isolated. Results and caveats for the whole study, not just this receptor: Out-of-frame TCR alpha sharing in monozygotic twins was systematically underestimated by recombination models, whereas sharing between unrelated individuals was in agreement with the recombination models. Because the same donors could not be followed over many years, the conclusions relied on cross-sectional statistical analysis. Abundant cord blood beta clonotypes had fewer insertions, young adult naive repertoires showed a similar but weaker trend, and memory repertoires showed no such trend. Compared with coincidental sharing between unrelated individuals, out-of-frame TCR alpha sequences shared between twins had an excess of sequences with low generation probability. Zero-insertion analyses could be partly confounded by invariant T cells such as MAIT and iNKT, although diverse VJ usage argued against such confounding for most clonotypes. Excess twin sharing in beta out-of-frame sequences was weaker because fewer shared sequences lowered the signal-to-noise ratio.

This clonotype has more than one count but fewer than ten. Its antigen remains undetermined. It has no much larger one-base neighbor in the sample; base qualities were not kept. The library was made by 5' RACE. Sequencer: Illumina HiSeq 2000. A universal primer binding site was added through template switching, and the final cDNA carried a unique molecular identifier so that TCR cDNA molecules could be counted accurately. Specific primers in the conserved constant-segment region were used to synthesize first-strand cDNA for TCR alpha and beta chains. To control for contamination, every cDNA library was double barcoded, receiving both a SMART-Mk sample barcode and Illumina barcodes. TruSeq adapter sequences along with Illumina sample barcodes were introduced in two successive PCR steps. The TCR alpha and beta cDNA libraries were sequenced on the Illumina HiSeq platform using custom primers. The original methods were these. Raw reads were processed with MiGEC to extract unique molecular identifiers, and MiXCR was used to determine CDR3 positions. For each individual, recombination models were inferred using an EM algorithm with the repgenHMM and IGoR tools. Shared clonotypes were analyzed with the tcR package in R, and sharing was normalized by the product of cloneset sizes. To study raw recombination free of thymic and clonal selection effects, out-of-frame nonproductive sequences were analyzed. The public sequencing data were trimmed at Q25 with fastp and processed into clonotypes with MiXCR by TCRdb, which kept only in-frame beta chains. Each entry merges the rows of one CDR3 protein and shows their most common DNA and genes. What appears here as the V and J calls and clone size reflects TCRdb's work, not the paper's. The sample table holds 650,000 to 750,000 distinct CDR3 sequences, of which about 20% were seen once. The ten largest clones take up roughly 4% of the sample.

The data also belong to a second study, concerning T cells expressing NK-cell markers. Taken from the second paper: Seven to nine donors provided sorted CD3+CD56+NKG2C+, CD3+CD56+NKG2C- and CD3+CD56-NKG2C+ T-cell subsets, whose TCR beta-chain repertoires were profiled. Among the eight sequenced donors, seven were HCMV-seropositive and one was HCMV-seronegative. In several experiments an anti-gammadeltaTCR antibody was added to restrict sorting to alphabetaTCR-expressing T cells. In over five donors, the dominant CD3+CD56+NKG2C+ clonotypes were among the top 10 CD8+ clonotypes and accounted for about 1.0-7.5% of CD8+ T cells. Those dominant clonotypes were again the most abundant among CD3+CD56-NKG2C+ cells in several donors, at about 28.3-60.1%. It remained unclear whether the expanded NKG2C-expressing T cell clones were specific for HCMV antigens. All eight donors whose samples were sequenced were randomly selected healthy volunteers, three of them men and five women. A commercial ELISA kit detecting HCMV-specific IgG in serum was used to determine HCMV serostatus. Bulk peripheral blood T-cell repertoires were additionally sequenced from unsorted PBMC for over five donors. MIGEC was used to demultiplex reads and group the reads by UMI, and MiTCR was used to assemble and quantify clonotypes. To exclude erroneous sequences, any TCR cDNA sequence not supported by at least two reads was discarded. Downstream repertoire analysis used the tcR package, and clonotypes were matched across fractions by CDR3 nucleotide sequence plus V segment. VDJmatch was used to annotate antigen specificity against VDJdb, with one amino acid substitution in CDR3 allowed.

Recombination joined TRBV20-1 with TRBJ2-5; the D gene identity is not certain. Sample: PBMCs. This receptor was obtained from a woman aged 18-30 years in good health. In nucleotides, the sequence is TGCAGTGGGGACCAAGAGACCCAGTACTTC. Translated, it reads CSGDQETQYF.